Listed here is a single T cell receptor (beta chain). This clone's antigen is unknown. No quality values exist for individual bases; no much larger clone is one base distant. The immunoSEQ Assay, a bias-controlled multiplex PCR, was used to amplify TCRbeta CDR3 regions from genomic DNA. On the study's bioinformatics: Nucleated cell counts per sample were estimated from amplification of reference gene primers within the assay. To quantify the absolute abundance of each unique TCRbeta CDR3 rearrangement, sequence reads were collapsed and filtered. For each sample, productive Simpson clonality was calculated as the square root of Simpson's diversity index across productive rearrangements. This is the immuneACCESS table as TCRdb keeps it, with only in-frame sequences that have V and J called. A part of the clones is gone; compared with another copy, unresolved V genes explain less than half, and the rest is unexplained. V and J calls and clone size are as listed in that table; D and trimming were resolved from the DNA. The sample has roughly 280,000 clones on record, around 90% of them singletons. The leading ten clones occupy around 3% of the sample.

The data are from a study of blood T cell repertoires in COVID-19 (dated by TCRdb to about 2020). Notes on the research overall: Samples covering the acute and convalescent phases of COVID-19 were provided by collaborators in the United States, Italy and Spain. The prospective study material was composed of cDNA or gDNA derived from T cells, B-cell-depleted T cells, or PBMCs. The dataset comprised deeply sampled blood TCRbeta repertoires from subjects exposed to, actively infected with, or recovered from COVID-19. A freely available public database, intended as a resource for researchers studying the immune response to SARS-CoV-2, is where the repertoires were released. Samples came from the ongoing ImmuneRACE study (first 160 participants) plus 1,254 subjects from 6 global collaborators. Nearly every sample came with metadata listing a de-identified subject ID, COVID-19 status, age in years and sex. HLA class I and class II types, where available, came from metadata supplied by the sample provider rather than from assay-based typing.

General findings and caveats noted by the study authors: How much clinical and demographic metadata was included differed by source and by participant, and the metadata was provided uncurated.

Participants in the prospective study were aged about 18 to 95 years, lived in under 30 United States geographic areas, and enrolled through a virtual design. In the prospective study, cohorts were assigned on the basis of participant-reported clinical history obtained from a screening survey and a study questionnaire. Recovered participants in ImmuneRACE Cohort 3 were defined as having two consecutive negative NP/OP PCR tests, clearance from a healthcare professional, or resolution of symptoms. In the prospective study, whole blood, serum and a nasopharyngeal or oropharyngeal swab were collected from each participant by mobile phlebotomists. Participants in the prospective study had the option to provide additional blood draws and questionnaires over a roughly 2-month period. Before DNA extraction, prospective study blood samples were shipped either frozen or at room temperature. The germline V gene (reference sequence) yields SEHNR for CDR1 and FQNEAQ for CDR2. The V end loses 5 bases and the J end loses 3 bases, and a stretch of 10 bases separates them. The CDR3, from cysteine to phenylalanine, totals 14 residues. The read is trimmed to its CDR3 DNA, 42 bases read in frame from base 1.

Recombination joined TRBV7-9 with TRBJ2-2; confidence is insufficient to name the D gene. The clonotype originates from a woman between 50 and 59 years old who had recovered from COVID-19. Sequenced material: PBMCs or T cells enriched from blood (not recorded which). This receptor carries the CDR3 CASSSPSYTGELFF. The DNA sequence follows: TGTGCCAGCAGCAGCCCTTCCTACACCGGGGAGCTGTTTTTT.